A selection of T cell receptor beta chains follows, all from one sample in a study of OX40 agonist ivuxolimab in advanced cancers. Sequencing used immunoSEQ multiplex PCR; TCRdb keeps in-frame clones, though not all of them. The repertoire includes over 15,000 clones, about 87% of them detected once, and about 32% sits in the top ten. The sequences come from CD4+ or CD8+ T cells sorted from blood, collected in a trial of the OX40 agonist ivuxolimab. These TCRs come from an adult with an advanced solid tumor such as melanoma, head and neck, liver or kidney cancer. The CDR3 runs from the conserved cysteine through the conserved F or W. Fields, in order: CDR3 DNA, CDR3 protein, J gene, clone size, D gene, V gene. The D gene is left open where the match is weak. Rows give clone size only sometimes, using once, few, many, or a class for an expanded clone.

DNA: TGTGCCAGCAGTTTATTTGTGGGAGGGCGGTACAATGAGCAGTTCTTC
CDR3: CASSLFVGGRYNEQFF
J: TRBJ2-1
size: -
D: TRBD2
V: TRBV27

DNA: TGTGCCAGCGCGACTTCTAGGGGTTCCTACAATGAGCAGTTCTTC
CDR3: CASATSRGSYNEQFF
J: TRBJ2-1
size: -
D: -
V: TRBV9

DNA: TGTGCCAGCAGTGGACAGGGAAACACCGGGGAGCTGTTTTTT
CDR3: CASSGQGNTGELFF
J: TRBJ2-2
size: -
D: TRBD1
V: TRBV6-1

DNA: TGTGCCTGGAGTTCGGACCTAGCGGGAGGGCCACGGGATGAGCAGTTCTTC
CDR3: CAWSSDLAGGPRDEQFF
J: TRBJ2-1
size: few
D: TRBD2
V: TRBV30

DNA: TGTGCCAGTAGTGCGGGGGGATTCGTTGAAGCTTTCTTT
CDR3: CASSAGGFVEAFF
J: TRBJ1-1
size: once
D: -
V: TRBV19

DNA: TGTGCCAGCAGTCAAGGTCCGGGATCCATCGGGGAGCTGTTTTTT
CDR3: CASSQGPGSIGELFF
J: TRBJ2-2
size: -
D: -
V: TRBV6-5

DNA: TGCGCCAGCAGCGGAACCGGGACATCAAGCTCCTATAATTCACCCCTCCACTTT
CDR3: CASSGTGTSSSYNSPLHF
J: TRBJ1-6
size: -
D: -
V: TRBV4-1

DNA: TGCGCCAGCAGCGAAGGACAGAGCTATGGCTACACCTTC
CDR3: CASSEGQSYGYTF
J: TRBJ1-2
size: -
D: -
V: TRBV5-1

DNA: TGTGCCAGCAGCCCCCCAGGATTCTCTGGAAACACCATATATTTT
CDR3: CASSPPGFSGNTIYF
J: TRBJ1-3
size: -
D: -
V: TRBV5-5

DNA: TGTGCCAGCAGTTACGGGGCAATTTCGGGCTACACCTTC
CDR3: CASSYGAISGYTF
J: TRBJ1-2
size: few
D: -
V: TRBV6-5

DNA: TGTGCCAGCAGCGCATGGACTTCCTACGAGCAGTACTTC
CDR3: CASSAWTSYEQYF
J: TRBJ2-7
size: once
D: -
V: TRBV5-5